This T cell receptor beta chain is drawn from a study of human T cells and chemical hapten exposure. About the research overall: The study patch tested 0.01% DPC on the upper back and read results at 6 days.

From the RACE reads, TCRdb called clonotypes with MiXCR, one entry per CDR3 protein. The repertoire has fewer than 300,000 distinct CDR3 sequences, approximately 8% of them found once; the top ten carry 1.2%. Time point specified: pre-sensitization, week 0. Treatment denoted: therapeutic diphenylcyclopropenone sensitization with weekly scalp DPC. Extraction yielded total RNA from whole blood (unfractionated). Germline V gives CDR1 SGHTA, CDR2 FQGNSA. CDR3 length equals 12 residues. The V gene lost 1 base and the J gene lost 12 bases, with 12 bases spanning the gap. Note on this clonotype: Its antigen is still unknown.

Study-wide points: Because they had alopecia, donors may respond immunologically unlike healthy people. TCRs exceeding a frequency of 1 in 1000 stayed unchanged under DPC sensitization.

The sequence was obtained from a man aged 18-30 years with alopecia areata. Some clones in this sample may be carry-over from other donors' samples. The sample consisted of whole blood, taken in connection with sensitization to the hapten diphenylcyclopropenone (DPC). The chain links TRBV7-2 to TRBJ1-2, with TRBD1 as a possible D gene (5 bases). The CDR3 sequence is CASSLVTGGNTF. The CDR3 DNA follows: TGTGCCAGCAGCTTAGTAACAGGTGGAAACACCTTC.